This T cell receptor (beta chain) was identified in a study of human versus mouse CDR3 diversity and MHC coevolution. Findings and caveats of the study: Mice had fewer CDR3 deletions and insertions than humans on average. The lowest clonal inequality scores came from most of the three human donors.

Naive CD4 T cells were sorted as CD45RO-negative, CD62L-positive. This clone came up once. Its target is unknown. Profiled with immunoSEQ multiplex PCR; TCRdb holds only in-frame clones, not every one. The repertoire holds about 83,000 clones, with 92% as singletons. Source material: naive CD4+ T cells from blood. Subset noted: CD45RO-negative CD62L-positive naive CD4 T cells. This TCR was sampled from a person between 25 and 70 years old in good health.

The CDR3 nucleotides are TGTGCCACCCAATTGAACTATGGCTACACCTTC. Protein: CATQLNYGYTF. The V and J genes are TRBV19 and TRBJ1-2; D is unresolved. The CDR3 is 11 residues long. From germline, CDR1 is LNHDA and CDR2 SQIVND (reference sequence). The V and J ends lost 10 bases and 2 bases respectively, with 8 bases between them.